The T cell receptor beta chain described here comes from a study of Graves' ophthalmopathy and Graves' hyperthyroidism. Across the study: At the time of initial diagnosis and before any treatment, peripheral blood was collected. Study observations and caveats: Appearing in blood as well were most expanded thyroid clonotypes above 0.001 frequency.

RNA transcripts served as template for amplifying TCR beta CDR3 sequences. Second-round multiplex PCR came after first-round RT-PCR with HTBI primers. TCRdb ran MiXCR on the multiplex PCR reads and lists one entry per CDR3 protein. The sample lists about 390,000 distinct CDR3 sequences; approximately 17% were seen once. This clonotype was detected once. Its target is not known. The sequence came from an adult woman with stable Graves' hyperthyroidism. The sequencing input was peripheral blood.

DNA of the CDR3: TGTGCCAGCAGTTACAGCGGGTTGGGCTACACCTTC. It is translated as CASSYSGLGYTF. This chain links TRBV6-5 with TRBJ1-2; no firm D call. Germline-derived CDR1 and CDR2 are MNHEY and SVGAGI. The CDR3 contains 12 residues. Trimming took 2 bases from V and 8 from J, leaving 9 bases between them.